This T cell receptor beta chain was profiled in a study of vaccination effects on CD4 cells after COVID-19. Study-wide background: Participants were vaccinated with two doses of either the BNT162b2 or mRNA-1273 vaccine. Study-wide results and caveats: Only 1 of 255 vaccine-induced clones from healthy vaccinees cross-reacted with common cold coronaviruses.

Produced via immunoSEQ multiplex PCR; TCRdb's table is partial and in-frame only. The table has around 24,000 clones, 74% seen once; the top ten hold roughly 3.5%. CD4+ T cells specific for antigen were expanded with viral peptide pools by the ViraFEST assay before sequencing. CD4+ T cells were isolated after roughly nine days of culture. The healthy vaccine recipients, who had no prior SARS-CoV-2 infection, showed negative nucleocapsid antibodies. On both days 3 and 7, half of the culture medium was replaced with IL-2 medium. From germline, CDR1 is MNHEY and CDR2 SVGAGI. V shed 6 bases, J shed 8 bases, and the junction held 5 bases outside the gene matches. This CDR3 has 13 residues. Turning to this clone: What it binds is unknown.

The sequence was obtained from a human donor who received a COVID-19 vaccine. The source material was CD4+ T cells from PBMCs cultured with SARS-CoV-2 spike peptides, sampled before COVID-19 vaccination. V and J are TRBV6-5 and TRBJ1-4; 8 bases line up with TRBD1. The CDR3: CASRGQGSEKLFF. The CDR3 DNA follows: TGTGCCAGCAGAGGACAGGGATCAGAAAAACTGTTTTTT.